This TCR beta chain was observed in a study of T cell responses to AZD1222 COVID-19 vaccine. Sequencing used immunoSEQ multiplex PCR; TCRdb keeps in-frame clones, though not all of them. Of roughly 150,000 clones detected, around 90% appear once; the ten largest clones hold around 1%. Germline V gene data show CDR1 as SGHTA and CDR2 as FQGNSA. V shed 4 bases and J shed 1 base, with 17 bases lying between them. The CDR3 has 16 amino acids. Some second doses came at about 4 weeks and others at about 12 weeks; these were pooled. The chain uses TRBV7-2 and TRBJ2-7; a possible D gene is TRBD2 (6 bases). The sequence derives from an adult who received the AZD1222 COVID-19 vaccine. Here the sequenced sample was peripheral blood, taken 28 days after the second AZD1222 dose. The CDR3 spells CASSSVGTPASYEQYF. In DNA form, the CDR3 reads TGTGCCAGCAGCTCAGTCGGGACTCCGGCTTCCTACGAGCAGTACTTC. Variable domain in full (rest from reference TRBV7-2 and TRBJ2-7): GAGVSQSPSNKVTEKGKDVELRCDPISGHTALYWYRQSLGQGLEFLIYFQGNSAPDKSGLPSDRFSAERTGGSVSTLTIQRTQQEDSAVYLCASSSVGTPASYEQYFGPGTRLTVT.